This is a list of T cell receptor beta chains from one sample in a study of cytomegalovirus exposure and HLA in healthy donors. Sequencing used immunoSEQ multiplex PCR; TCRdb keeps in-frame clones, though not all of them. The data hold 150,000 or so clones, with around 68% observed a single time. What was sequenced was PBMCs. The receptors were sampled from a man under 40 in good health and CMV-seropositive. CDR3s include the opening cysteine and the closing phenylalanine or tryptophan. A D gene is named only where the DNA matches it firmly. Size is stated for part of the rows, as once, few or many counts, or as a class when the clone is expanded.

D gene	V gene	J gene	clone size	CDR3 DNA	CDR3 protein
TRBD2	TRBV28	TRBJ2-4	few	TGTGCCAGCAGTCCGATATTCGGGGGGACTAGCGGGAGGGCCGATTTCGGAAACATTCAGTACTTC	CASSPIFGGTSGRADFGNIQYF
TRBD2	TRBV30	TRBJ2-2	-	TGTGCCTGGGCCCGACTAGCGGGAAGCACCGGGGAGCTGTTTTTT	CAWARLAGSTGELFF
-	TRBV2	TRBJ1-6	-	TGTGCCAGCAACGGCAGACTAGAACCCCTCCACTTT	CASNGRLEPLHF
TRBD1	TRBV6-5	TRBJ1-4	once	TGTGCCAGCAGTCAGGGGGTACGGGAAAAACTGTTTTTT	CASSQGVREKLFF
-	TRBV7-8	TRBJ1-5	-	TGTGCCAGCAGCCAGACAATCAATCAGCCCCAGCATTTT	CASSQTINQPQHF
-	TRBV27	TRBJ2-3	-	TGTGCCAGCAGTTTATGGGTTAGCGGAAGCACAGATACGCAGTATTTT	CASSLWVSGSTDTQYF
TRBD2	TRBV2	TRBJ2-7	once	TGTGCCAGCATCGTTTCCCAGGAGACTAGCATCTACGAGCAGTACTTC	CASIVSQETSIYEQYF
TRBD2	TRBV2	TRBJ2-3	-	TGTGCCAGCAGTGAGACTAGCGGGATGGGCACAGATACGCAGTATTTT	CASSETSGMGTDTQYF
-	TRBV10-1	TRBJ2-6	-	TGCGCCAGCAGTGAATATCGACTTACCCGCTCTGGGGCCAACGTCCTGACTTTC	CASSEYRLTRSGANVLTF
-	TRBV21-1	TRBJ1-2	-	TGTGCCAGATGGATACAGGGAGACTATGGCTACACCTTC	CARWIQGDYGYTF
TRBD1	TRBV10-3	TRBJ2-7	few	TGTGCCATCAGCCCCGGGACAGGGGGCCAGTTGAACGAGCAGTACTTC	CAISPGTGGQLNEQYF
TRBD1	TRBV28	TRBJ2-1	-	TGTGCCAGCAGCCGCAACAGGGGCCCCTACAATGAGCAGTTCTTC	CASSRNRGPYNEQFF
-	TRBV5-6	TRBJ1-2	-	TGTGCCAGCAGCCGCGCGGGCCTTAACTATGGCTACACCTTC	CASSRAGLNYGYTF
TRBD1	TRBV6-1	TRBJ1-5	-	TGTGCCAGCAGGACGACAGGGGGGATTCAGCCCCAGCATTTT	CASRTTGGIQPQHF
-	TRBV7-8	TRBJ2-2	few	TGTGCCAGCAGCTTCACTCCTCCCGGGGCCGGGGAGCTGTTTTTT	CASSFTPPGAGELFF
TRBD2	TRBV7-3	TRBJ2-5	-	TGTGCCAGCAGCTTAATGTCCGAGCGGGAGGGGACCCAGTACTTC	CASSLMSEREGTQYF
TRBD2	TRBV30	TRBJ2-7	-	TGTGCCTGGAGTGTATGGGCGGTGGCGGGAGTCTACGAGCAGTACTTC	CAWSVWAVAGVYEQYF
-	TRBV7-9	TRBJ2-7	-	TGTGCCAGCAGCTTATCGTATGGCGGAGGCGGCGAGCAGTACTTC	CASSLSYGGGGEQYF
TRBD1	TRBV13	TRBJ2-4	-	TGTGCCAGCAGCAAAGGACAGGGAGTCAAAAACATTCAGTACTTC	CASSKGQGVKNIQYF
-	TRBV2	TRBJ2-7	-	TGTGCCAGCAGTGAGAAGGGGTCGGGCTCCTACGAGCAGTACTTC	CASSEKGSGSYEQYF
-	TRBV7-8	TRBJ2-1	-	TGTGCCAGCAGCCGCTCAGAAAATTACTACAATGAGCAGTTCTTC	CASSRSENYYNEQFF
-	TRBV30	TRBJ2-3	-	TGTGCCTGGAGTCGCGGACAGCCAGATACGCAGTATTTT	CAWSRGQPDTQYF
-	TRBV5-6	TRBJ2-7	-	TGTGCCAGCAGCTTGTATCGCCAGGGCTACGAGCAGTACTTC	CASSLYRQGYEQYF
-	TRBV28	TRBJ1-1	-	TGTGCCAGCAGTTTCTACAGGGCAAGCACTGAAGCTTTCTTT	CASSFYRASTEAFF
-	TRBV27	TRBJ1-4	-	TGTGCCAGCAGCTTCCAGGAAAAACTGTTTTTT	CASSFQEKLFF
TRBD1	TRBV18	TRBJ2-1	-	TGTGCCAGCTCAACCAAGACAGGGGGCCTGGTCAATGAGCAGTTCTTC	CASSTKTGGLVNEQFF
-	TRBV2	TRBJ1-5	few	TGTGCCAGCAGCACAGGTTTCAGCAATCAGCCCCAGCATTTT	CASSTGFSNQPQHF
-	TRBV7-3	TRBJ1-1	-	TGTGCCAGCAGCTTGGGCCCCGGGAACACTGAAGCTTTCTTT	CASSLGPGNTEAFF
TRBD2	TRBV19	TRBJ2-7	-	TGTGCCAGTAGTACCCCCCACAGCGGGAGTATTTACGAGCAGTACTTC	CASSTPHSGSIYEQYF
-	TRBV7-9	TRBJ1-1	-	TGTGCCAGCAGCCAAAGCGGAGCGAACACTGAAGCTTTCTTT	CASSQSGANTEAFF
-	TRBV6-6	TRBJ2-4	few	TGTGCCAGCAGTTACCTAGATGATAGCAAAAACATTCAGTACTTC	CASSYLDDSKNIQYF
-	TRBV27	TRBJ2-2	once	TGTGCCAGCACCTTTGGGGGCCCGAACACCGGGGAGCTGTTTTTT	CASTFGGPNTGELFF
-	TRBV5-1	TRBJ2-7	-	TGCGCCGGTGGGAGGCCGGCAGGCGAGCAGTACTTC	CAGGRPAGEQYF
-	TRBV28	TRBJ2-3	-	TGTGCCAGCAGTGGAGGGGTTCCCACAGATACGCAGTATTTT	CASSGGVPTDTQYF
-	TRBV6-6	TRBJ2-7	-	TGTGCCAGCAGTTCCTCGGGCAGTCCCAGCGAGCAGTACTTC	CASSSSGSPSEQYF
-	TRBV2	TRBJ2-1	-	TGTGCCAGCAGCAGGGCCGGGGGTACCTACAATGAGCAGTTCTTC	CASSRAGGTYNEQFF
TRBD2	TRBV19	TRBJ2-7	-	TGTGCCAGTAGACGCGGGACTAGCGGTTCCTACGAGCAGTACTTC	CASRRGTSGSYEQYF
TRBD2	TRBV9	TRBJ2-1	few	TGTGCCAGCACGAAGAAAGCGGGAGGTAATGAGCAGTTCTTC	CASTKKAGGNEQFF
TRBD1	TRBV28	TRBJ2-1	-	TGTGCCAGCAGCTCCCCTGGGACAGGCTACTACAATGAGCAGTTCTTC	CASSSPGTGYYNEQFF
-	TRBV2	TRBJ2-7	once	TGTGCCCGCGGGTCGGGCGAGCAGTACTTC	CARGSGEQYF
TRBD1	TRBV6-5	TRBJ2-7	-	TGTGCCAGCAGAATCGGACAGGGGGGCTACGAGCAGTACTTC	CASRIGQGGYEQYF
-	TRBV28	TRBJ1-2	-	TGTGCCACCCTCTACCAGGGCGGTTATGGCTACACCTTC	CATLYQGGYGYTF
-	TRBV25-1	TRBJ1-3	-	TGTGCCAGCAGTCCGGGACTTTCTGGAAACACCATATATTTT	CASSPGLSGNTIYF
-	TRBV7-3	TRBJ1-2	-	TGTGCCAGCAGCCAATCAGGGAACAGTGGCTACACCTTC	CASSQSGNSGYTF
TRBD2	TRBV30	TRBJ2-3	-	TGCGCCTGGAGTGTACCGGGACTAAGGGGAGATACGCAGTATTTT	CAWSVPGLRGDTQYF
TRBD2	TRBV7-9	TRBJ2-7	-	TGTGCCAGCAGTACTAGCGGGAAGGTCTACGAGCAGTACTTC	CASSTSGKVYEQYF
-	TRBV6-6	TRBJ2-6	-	TGTGCCAGCACAAGCCTCTCTGGGGCCAACGTCCTGACTTTC	CASTSLSGANVLTF
TRBD2	TRBV29-1	TRBJ2-7	-	TGCAGCGCTGAAACTACTAGCGGGTACCCCTACGAGCAGTACTTC	CSAETTSGYPYEQYF